Below, 8 T cell receptor beta chains from the same sample are listed, as sequenced in a study of cytomegalovirus exposure and HLA in healthy donors. The study ran its PCR with 60 Vbeta and 13 Jbeta primers. Profiling relied on immunoSEQ multiplex PCR, and the TCRdb table lists in-frame clones only, not all of them. There are about 61,000 clones in the sample; around 87% occur only once, and approximately 1.3% lies in the top ten. What was sequenced was PBMCs. The receptors were sampled from a man between 18 and 29 years old in good health and CMV-seronegative.

The CDR3 DNA follows: TGTGCCAGCAGCCCAGGGGCACCCAAAAACATTCAGTACTTC. Translation gives CASSPGAPKNIQYF. The chain uses TRBV6-5 and TRBJ2-4; D is possibly TRBD1 (6 bases). The CDR3 runs to 14 residues. Trimming cost V 6 bases and J 2 bases, with 11 bases left between them. Germline loops: CDR1 MNHEY, CDR2 SVGAGI.

This clone was picked up a small number of times. V and J are TRBV29-1 and TRBJ2-7; 7 nucleotides line up with TRBD2. Germline trimming cut 1 base from V and 6 bases from J; bases unmatched to any gene: 0. CDR1 is SQVTM and CDR2 is ANQGSEA in the germline V gene. CDR3 size: 11 residues. The DNA for the CDR3 is TGCAGCGTTGAAGGGGAGGGCGAGCAGTACTTC. Amino acid sequence: CSVEGEGEQYF.

This clone has a single count. The chain has TRBV19 and TRBJ1-6; D may be TRBD1 (6 bases). V was cut by 6 bases and J by 10 bases, with 19 bases left in between. The CDR3 is 15 amino acids. Germline V CDR1 and CDR2: LNHDA, SQIVND (reference sequence). The CDR3 spells CASSSRGGGQSPLHF. The CDR3 region has the DNA TGTGCCAGTAGCTCAAGGGGTGGGGGACAATCACCCCTCCACTTT.

The chain uses TRBV29-1 and TRBJ2-5; 11 bases match TRBD1. The ends lost 3 bases at V and 9 bases at J; junction bases unmatched: 6. Germline CDR1 and CDR2: SQVTM and ANQGSEA. The CDR3 length is 13 residues. CDR3 sequence reads: CSVDFEGQGAQYF. The CDR3 DNA is TGCAGCGTTGATTTCGAGGGACAGGGGGCCCAGTACTTC. Looking up the rest from reference TRBV29-1 and TRBJ2-5 gives the full variable domain: SAVISQKPSRDICQRGTSLTIQCQVDSQVTMMFWYRQQPGQSLTLIATANQGSEATYESGFVIDKFPISRPNLTFSTLTVSNMSPEDSSIYLCSVDFEGQGAQYFGPGTRLLVL.

The V and J genes are TRBV9 and TRBJ1-4; unclear D gene. From germline, CDR1 is SGDLS and CDR2 YYNGEE. The V and J ends lost 3 bases and 0 bases respectively, with 9 bases between them. This CDR3 is built from 15 residues. In DNA, the CDR3 is TGTGCCAGCAGCGCTAATACAGCAACTAATGAAAAACTGTTTTTT. Residues: CASSANTATNEKLFF.

The gene calls are TRBV28 and TRBJ1-5, with D possibly TRBD1 on 6 matching bases. Germline V gene sequence: CDR1 MDHEN, CDR2 SYDVKM. This CDR3 contains 15 residues. V was clipped by 6 bases and J by 0 bases, with 12 bases between them. The CDR3 protein is CASRPQGSSNQPQHF. CDR3 DNA sequence: TGTGCCAGCAGACCACAGGGCAGTAGCAATCAGCCCCAGCATTTT.

This rearrangement joins TRBV14 to TRBJ2-7; 11 positions match TRBD1. Germline assignment: CDR1 SGHDN and CDR2 FVKESK. J was trimmed by 4 bases and V by 6 bases; bases with no gene match: 5. CDR3 length: 14 residues. The CDR3 sequence is CASSPGTGGYEQYF. The CDR3 nucleotides are TGTGCCAGCAGTCCCGGGACAGGGGGATACGAGCAGTACTTC.

This chain connects TRBV28 to TRBJ1-2, with D unclear. There are 14 residues in the CDR3. The V gene's germline CDR1 is MDHEN and CDR2 SYDVKM. The V end lost 6 bases, the J end lost 3 bases, and 14 bases lay between the germline ends. This chain's CDR3 is CASRVRETYYGYTF. The CDR3 DNA is TGTGCCAGCAGGGTCCGGGAAACCTACTATGGCTACACCTTC.